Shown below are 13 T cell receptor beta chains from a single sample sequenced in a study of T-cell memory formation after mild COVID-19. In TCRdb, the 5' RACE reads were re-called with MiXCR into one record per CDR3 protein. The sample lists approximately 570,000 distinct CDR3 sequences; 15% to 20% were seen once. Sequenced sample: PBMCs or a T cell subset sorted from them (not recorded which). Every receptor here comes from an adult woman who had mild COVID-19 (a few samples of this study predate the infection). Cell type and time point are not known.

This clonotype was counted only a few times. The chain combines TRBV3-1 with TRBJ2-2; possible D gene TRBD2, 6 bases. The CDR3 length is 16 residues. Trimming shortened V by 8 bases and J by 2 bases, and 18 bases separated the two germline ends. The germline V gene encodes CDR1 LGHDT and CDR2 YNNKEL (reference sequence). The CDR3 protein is CASYPGGSVNTGELFF. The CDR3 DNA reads TGTGCCAGCTATCCTGGGGGGAGCGTCAACACCGGGGAGCTGTTTTTT. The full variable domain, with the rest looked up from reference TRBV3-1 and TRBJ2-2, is DTAVSQTPKYLVTQMGNDKSIKCEQNLGHDTMYWYKQDSKKFLKIMFSYNNKELIINETVPNRFSPKSPDKAHLNLHINSLELGDSAVYFCASYPGGSVNTGELFFGEGSRLTVL.

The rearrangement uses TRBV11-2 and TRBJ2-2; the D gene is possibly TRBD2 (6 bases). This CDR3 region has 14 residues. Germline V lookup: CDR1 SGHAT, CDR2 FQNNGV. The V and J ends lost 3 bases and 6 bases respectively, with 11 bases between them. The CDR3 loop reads CASSFGGIPGELFF. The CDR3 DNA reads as TGTGCCAGCAGCTTCGGAGGGATCCCCGGGGAGCTGTTTTTT.

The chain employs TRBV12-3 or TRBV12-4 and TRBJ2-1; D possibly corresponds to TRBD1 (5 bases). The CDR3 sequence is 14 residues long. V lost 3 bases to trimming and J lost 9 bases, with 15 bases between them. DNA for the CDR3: TGTGCCAGCAGTTTGGGGCTAGTTTCCGCTGAGCAGTTCTTC. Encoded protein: CASSLGLVSAEQFF.

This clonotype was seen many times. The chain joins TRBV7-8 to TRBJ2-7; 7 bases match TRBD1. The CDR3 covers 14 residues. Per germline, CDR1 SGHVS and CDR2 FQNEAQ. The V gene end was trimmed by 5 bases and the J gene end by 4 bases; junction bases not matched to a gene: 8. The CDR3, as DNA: TGTGCCAGCAGCCCCTTCTCGACAGGGTACGAGCAGTACTTC. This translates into CASSPFSTGYEQYF.

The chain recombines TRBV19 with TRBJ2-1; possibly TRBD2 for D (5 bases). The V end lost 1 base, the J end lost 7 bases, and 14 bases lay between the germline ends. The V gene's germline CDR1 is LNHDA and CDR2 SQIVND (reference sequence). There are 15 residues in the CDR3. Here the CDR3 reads CASSIASGGMNEQFF. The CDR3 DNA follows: TGTGCCAGTAGTATAGCCAGCGGAGGTATGAATGAGCAGTTCTTC.

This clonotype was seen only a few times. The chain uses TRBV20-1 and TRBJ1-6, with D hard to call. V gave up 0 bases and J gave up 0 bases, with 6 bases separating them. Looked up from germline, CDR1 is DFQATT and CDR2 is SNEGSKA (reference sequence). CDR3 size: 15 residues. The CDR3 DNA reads TGCAGTGCTAGAGAGGGGAGCTCCTATAATTCACCCCTCCACTTT. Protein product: CSAREGSSYNSPLHF.

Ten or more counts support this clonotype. The CDR3 bases are TGTGCCAGCAGCTTATGGGATACTGGCCCCCTAGAGACCCAGTACTTC. This codes for CASSLWDTGPLETQYF. V and J are TRBV7-2 and TRBJ2-5; D is uncertain. V lost 2 bases to trimming and J lost 4 bases, with 17 bases between them. The CDR3 spans 16 residues. The germline gives CDR1 SGHTA, CDR2 FQGNSA.

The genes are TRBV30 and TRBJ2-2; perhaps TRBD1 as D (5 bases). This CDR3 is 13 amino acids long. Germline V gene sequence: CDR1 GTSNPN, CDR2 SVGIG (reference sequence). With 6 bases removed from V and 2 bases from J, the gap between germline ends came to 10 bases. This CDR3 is CACGAANTGELFF. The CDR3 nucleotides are TGTGCCTGTGGGGCAGCTAACACCGGGGAGCTGTTTTTT.

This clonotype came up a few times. The CDR3 sequence is CASSLRWTSGSLLETQYF. CDR3 coding DNA: TGTGCCAGCAGTTTAAGATGGACTAGCGGGAGTTTGTTGGAGACCCAGTACTTC. The V and J genes are TRBV12-3 or TRBV12-4 and TRBJ2-5, with 13 bases identical to TRBD2. There are 18 residues in the CDR3. V was pared by 2 bases and J by 5 bases, with 11 bases of the junction left unmatched.

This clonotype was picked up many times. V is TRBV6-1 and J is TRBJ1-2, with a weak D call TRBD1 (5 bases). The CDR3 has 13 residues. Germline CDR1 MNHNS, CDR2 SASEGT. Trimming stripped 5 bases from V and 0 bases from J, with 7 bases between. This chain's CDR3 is CASSLTANYGYTF. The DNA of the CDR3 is TGTGCCAGCAGTTTGACAGCTAACTATGGCTACACCTTC.

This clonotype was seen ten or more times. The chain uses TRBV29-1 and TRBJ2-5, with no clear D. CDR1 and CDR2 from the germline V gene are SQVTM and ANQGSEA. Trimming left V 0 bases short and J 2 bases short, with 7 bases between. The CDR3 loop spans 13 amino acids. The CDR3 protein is CSVEDHIQETQYF. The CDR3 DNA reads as TGCAGCGTTGAAGATCACATTCAAGAGACCCAGTACTTC.

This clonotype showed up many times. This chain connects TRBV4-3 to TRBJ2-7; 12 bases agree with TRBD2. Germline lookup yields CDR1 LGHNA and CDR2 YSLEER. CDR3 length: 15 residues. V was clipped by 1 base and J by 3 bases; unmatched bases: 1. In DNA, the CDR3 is TGCGCCAGCAGCCAAGCACTAGCGGGAGGCTACGAGCAGTACTTC. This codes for CASSQALAGGYEQYF.

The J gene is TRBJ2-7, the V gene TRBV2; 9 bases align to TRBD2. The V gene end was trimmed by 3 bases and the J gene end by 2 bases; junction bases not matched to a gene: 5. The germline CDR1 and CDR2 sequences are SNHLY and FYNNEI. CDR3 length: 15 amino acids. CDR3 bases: TGTGCCAGCAGTGAGGAAGCGGGGGGTACCTACGAGCAGTACTTC. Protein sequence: CASSEEAGGTYEQYF. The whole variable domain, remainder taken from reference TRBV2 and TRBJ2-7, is EPEVTQTPSHQVTQMGQEVILRCVPISNHLYFYWYRQILGQKVEFLVSFYNNEISEKSEIFDDQFSVERPDGSNFTLKIRSTKLEDSAMYFCASSEEAGGTYEQYFGPGTRLTVT.